This TCR beta chain is from a study of cytomegalovirus exposure and HLA in healthy donors. Whole-study results and caveats: Among the CMV-associated chains, three were confirmed in vitro as specific for CMV antigens. Researchers counted around 180 TCR beta chains as cytomegalovirus-associated. Follow-up analysis seemed to connect common viral pathogens with several of the most significant clusters identified.

As concerns this clone: Antigen unknown.

Among the donors, all were healthy bone marrow donors. The PCR made use of 60 Vbeta and 13 Jbeta primers. The protocol was immunoSEQ multiplex PCR, while the TCRdb copy is restricted to in-frame clones and leaves out a portion. The sample has 100,000 to 150,000 clones; 76% are singletons. Sequenced: PBMCs. The TCR originated in a man between 45 and 60 years old in good health and CMV-seronegative.

The CDR3: CASSEGTGADSNQPQHF. The CDR3 bases are TGTGCCAGCAGTGAAGGGACAGGGGCGGATAGCAATCAGCCCCAGCATTTT. V gene TRBV6-1 combines with J gene TRBJ1-5, with 9 bases lining up with TRBD1. The CDR3 runs 17 residues. Germline-derived CDR1 and CDR2 are MNHNS and SASEGT. V shed 1 base and J 0 bases; nucleotides not matched to a gene: 4.